These 20 T cell receptor beta chains originate from one sample sequenced in a study of regulatory T cells in long-lasting Graves disease. Investigators prepared the TCR beta libraries by applying iRepertoire HTBI primers and Arm-PCR of CDR3 regions. TCRdb itself ran the multiplex PCR reads through MiXCR, one entry per CDR3 protein. The sample carries approximately 470,000 distinct CDR3 sequences, about 20% recorded once. Time point here: persistent/refractory GD, antithyroid drugs over 5 years with positive TRAb. The TCR library was prepared using RNA isolated from PBMCs. The specimen was peripheral blood mononuclear cells (PBMCs), collected when the disease was refractory, from a patient treated with antithyroid drugs. The receptors were gathered from a female donor with Graves disease.

This clonotype was counted between two and nine times. This chain joins TRBV12-3 or TRBV12-4 and TRBJ1-2; D is undetermined. Deletions cut 6 bases from V and 3 bases from J, with 8 bases between. The CDR3 runs 12 residues. The CDR3 region is CASSQVDYGYTF. The CDR3 DNA is TGTGCCAGCAGCCAAGTGGACTATGGCTACACCTTC.

This sequence joins TRBV6-1 and TRBJ2-7, with TRBD2 identical over 10 bases. The germline gives CDR1 MNHNS, CDR2 SASEGT. V lost 6 bases, J lost 3 bases, and 8 bases stayed unmatched. This CDR3 comprises 15 residues. The CDR3 here is CASRPGLAVNYEQYF. Here the CDR3 DNA reads TGTGCCAGCAGACCAGGACTAGCGGTAAACTACGAGCAGTACTTC.

This clonotype has at least ten counts. The chain couples TRBV28 to TRBJ2-7; D ambiguous. V lost 1 base and J 1 base, leaving 11 bases between the germline ends. The CDR3 is 15 amino acids. Germline V gene data show CDR1 as MDHEN and CDR2 as SYDVKM. CDR3 in amino acids: CASSLSRKPSYEQYF. CDR3 DNA sequence: TGTGCCAGCAGTTTATCACGCAAGCCTTCCTACGAGCAGTACTTC.

The J gene is TRBJ1-5, the V gene TRBV20-1, with 7 bases fitting TRBD1. The V segment lost 2 bases and the J segment 2 bases; nucleotides outside the gene matches: 15. The CDR3 spans 18 residues. Germline V CDR1 and CDR2: DFQATT, SNEGSKA (reference sequence). Written as DNA, the CDR3 is TGCAGTGCTAGAATCTTTGGGCCGACAGGGATGGGCAATCAGCCCCAGCATTTT. Translating it yields CSARIFGPTGMGNQPQHF.

As regards this clonotype: The junction differs from germline at one of its ends, possibly a read error. The V call is TRBV5-1, the J call TRBJ2-7; 9 bases match TRBD1. Per the germline V gene, CDR1 is SGHRS and CDR2 is YFSETQ. The CDR3 contains 15 residues. The DNA for the CDR3 is TGCACCAGCAGCTCGGACAGGGGACCCAGCTACGAGCAGTACTTC. Its translation: CTSSSDRGPSYEQYF. Complete variable domain (other parts from reference TRBV5-1 and TRBJ2-7): KAGVTQTPRYLIKTRGQQVTLSCSPISGHRSVSWYQQTPGQGLQFLFEYFSETQRNKGNFPGRFSGRQFSNSRSEMNVSTLELGDSALYLCTSSSDRGPSYEQYFGPGTRLTVT.

Turning to this clonotype: Compared with germline, one end of the junction differs, possibly owing to a read error. V and J are TRBV7-2 and TRBJ2-2; 7 positions match TRBD2. Per the germline V gene, CDR1 is SGHTA and CDR2 is FQGNSA. The CDR3 extends over 15 amino acids. CDR3 nucleotide sequence: TGTGCCAGCAGCCTAGCGGTAGTGAGTGGCGGGGAGCTGTTTTTT. Amino acids: CASSLAVVSGGELFF.

The chain carries TRBV20-1 and TRBJ2-4, with a tentative D call TRBD2 (6 bases). Germline lookup yields CDR1 DFQATT and CDR2 SNEGSKA (reference sequence). V was trimmed by 3 bases and J by 6 bases, leaving 15 bases between them. The CDR3 length is 14 residues. The CDR3 spells CSASGSRWGNIQYF. In nucleotides, the CDR3 is TGCAGTGCTAGCGGGAGTAGGTGGGGAAACATTCAGTACTTC.

The chain recombines TRBV27 with TRBJ2-3; possibly TRBD1 for D (6 bases). Germline CDR1 is MNHEY and CDR2 is SMNVEV (reference sequence). This CDR3 is built from 13 residues. V lost 4 bases and J 7 bases, leaving 12 bases between the germline ends. CDR3 nucleotide sequence: TGTGCCAGCAGTTCCCACAGGGATCATACGCAGTATTTT. It encodes CASSSHRDHTQYF.

The rearrangement links TRBV20-1 to TRBJ1-5; D uncertain. Trimming removed 1 base at V and 2 bases at J, with 15 bases between. The CDR3 runs to 16 residues. Germline-derived CDR1 and CDR2 are DFQATT and SNEGSKA (reference sequence). This chain's CDR3 is CSARGGRYYGNQPQHF. DNA of the CDR3: TGCAGTGCTAGAGGCGGCAGGTACTACGGCAATCAGCCCCAGCATTTT.

On this clonotype itself: The conserved closing phenylalanine or tryptophan is absent in this CDR3, likely reflecting a read error. The genes are TRBV20-1 and TRBJ2-7; D is possibly TRBD1 or TRBD2 (5 bases each). Germline loops: CDR1 DFQATT, CDR2 SNEGSKA (reference sequence). This CDR3 is built from 14 residues. With 6 bases removed from V and 2 bases from J, the gap between germline ends came to 17 bases. The chain's CDR3 is CSASRDLGAYEQYL. In DNA, the CDR3 is TGCAGTGCCAGCCGGGACCTAGGGGCCTACGAGCAGTACCTC.

This clonotype was recorded a few times. The chain combines TRBV18 with TRBJ2-1, with D unclear. CDR1 is KGHSH and CDR2 is LQKENI in the germline V gene. This CDR3 spans 14 amino acids. Trimming cost V 3 bases and J 3 bases, with 9 bases left between them. CDR3 bases: TGTGCCAGCTCACCCACAGATTACTACAATGAGCAGTTCTTC. The encoded protein is CASSPTDYYNEQFF.

The genes are TRBV6-1 and TRBJ1-6; a weak D match, TRBD1 (6 bases). CDR3 size: 13 residues. The germline gives CDR1 MNHNS, CDR2 SASEGT. V dropped 5 bases and J dropped 7 bases, with 9 bases sitting between them. In DNA form, the CDR3 reads TGTGCCAGCAGTAATCAGGGGAATTCACCCCTCCACTTT. Translating it yields CASSNQGNSPLHF.

J is TRBJ2-7 and V is TRBV7-9; either TRBD1 or TRBD2 may fit D (5 bases each). CDR3 length equals 19 residues. Germline loops: CDR1 SEHNR, CDR2 FQNEAQ (reference sequence). The V end was cut by 3 bases, the J end by 0 bases, with 24 bases between. CDR3 in amino acids: CASSLSLGTELQSSYEQYF. CDR3 in DNA: TGTGCCAGCAGCTTGTCACTAGGGACGGAACTTCAGAGCTCCTACGAGCAGTACTTC. Together with reference TRBV7-9 and TRBJ2-7, the CDR3 gives the full variable domain: DTGVSQNPRHKITKRGQNVTFRCDPISEHNRLYWYRQTLGQGPEFLTYFQNEAQLEKSRLLSDRFSAERPKGSFSTLEIQRTEQGDSAMYLCASSLSLGTELQSSYEQYFGPGTRLTVT.

This sequence joins TRBV5-1 and TRBJ1-2, with unresolved D. The CDR3 is 13 residues long. CDR1 SGHRS and CDR2 YFSETQ come from the germline V gene. V lost 0 bases and J lost 5, with 8 bases in between. The chain's CDR3 is CASSLAEGYGYTF. The CDR3 nucleotides are TGCGCCAGCAGCTTGGCCGAGGGTTATGGCTACACCTTC.

The chain has TRBV6-4 and TRBJ2-5, with D unclear. Trimming pared 3 bases from V and 0 bases from J, leaving 11 bases between. Germline CDR1 MRHNA, CDR2 SNTAGT. This CDR3 region has 15 residues. The CDR3 region is CASSEARRHQETQYF. CDR3 bases: TGTGCCAGCAGTGAAGCGCGCAGACACCAAGAGACCCAGTACTTC.

This clonotype was seen at least ten times. The V gene is TRBV27, the J gene TRBJ1-2; TRBD1 might be the D (5 bases). The CDR3 is 13 amino acids. Trimming stripped 8 bases from V and 8 bases from J, with 18 bases between. Germline V gives CDR1 MNHEY, CDR2 SMNVEV (reference sequence). The DNA of the CDR3 is TGTGCCAGCCACATTTTTGGGGGTGAAGGCTACACCTTC. It codes for CASHIFGGEGYTF.

This clonotype was detected many times. The chain employs TRBV6-2 or TRBV6-3 and TRBJ2-7; TRBD1 matches 7 bases. Germline V gene lookup returns CDR1 MNHEY and CDR2 SVGEGT. The CDR3 has 16 amino acids. After removal of 6 bases from V and 4 bases from J, the junction contained 15 bases not matched to a gene. The CDR3 region is CASSPHWGDRAYEQYF. As DNA, the CDR3 is TGTGCCAGCAGCCCCCACTGGGGAGACAGGGCATACGAGCAGTACTTC.

This clonotype was counted many times. V gene TRBV2 combines with J gene TRBJ2-7; D remains ambiguous. Trimming removed 1 base from V and 3 bases from J, with 7 bases in between. The CDR3 has 13 residues. Germline-derived CDR1 and CDR2 are SNHLY and FYNNEI. The CDR3, as DNA: TGTGCCAGCAGTGAAGAGTGGAACTACGAGCAGTACTTC. It encodes CASSEEWNYEQYF.

This clonotype was recorded at least ten times. This chain links TRBV10-3 with TRBJ2-5; 9 bases match TRBD2. V shed 4 bases and J 3 bases; nucleotides not matched to a gene: 9. The CDR3 runs 16 residues. The germline CDR1 and CDR2 sequences are ENHRY and SYGVKD. CDR3: CAISGTPAGGKETQYF. CDR3 DNA sequence: TGTGCCATCAGTGGGACTCCAGCGGGAGGCAAAGAGACCCAGTACTTC.

This clonotype was recorded at least ten times. The chain recombines TRBV7-2 with TRBJ1-2; D not resolved. Looked up from germline, CDR1 is SGHTA and CDR2 is FQGNSA. V dropped 3 bases and J dropped 0 bases, with 23 bases sitting between them. CDR3 length equals 19 residues. In DNA form, the CDR3 reads TGTGCCAGCAGCTTGAACAAAATTTCCCGAATTCCCACTAACTATGGCTACACCTTC. This translates into CASSLNKISRIPTNYGYTF.